This T cell receptor (beta chain) was identified during a study of T cell responses to AZD1222 COVID-19 vaccine (dated by TCRdb to the early 2020s). As for the study more broadly: A total of approximately 230 trial participants underwent TCR sequencing, of whom some 210 received two doses of AZD1222 and about 26 received two doses of the MenACWY control vaccine. Trial participants were enrolled into age subgroups of 18-55, 56-69 and 70-plus years, which contained approximately 150, 28 and 58 TCR-sequenced participants, respectively. Results and caveats for the whole study, not just this receptor: In the small 56-69-year group, the increase in depth fell short of significance, most likely because of low power. Most participants were white British and females outnumbered males, and the authors suggested that clonal diversity may have been underestimated. A significant rise in spike-specific TCR breadth and depth was observed after two AZD1222 doses relative to day 0 and relative to MenACWY recipients. Reportedly, close to half of the unique spike-specific TCRs recognized epitopes lying outside the regions that are mutated in the B.1.351 and B.1.1.7 variants. Conclusions about previously exposed vaccinees are limited, since just a handful of AZD1222 recipients were seropositive for SARS-CoV-2 at baseline. Because no day 14 peak-response samples were available, repertoires were characterized only after the peak T cell response. The vaccine-associated CD4 TCRs covered the entire spike protein, and the dominant responses fell in regions 160-218 and 743-854.

The sample's time point, from its label and the paper: about 28 days (+/-7) after the second vaccine dose. The treatment or condition label, read with the paper, signifies: meningococcal conjugate vaccine given as trial control. The vaccinee samples were drawn from two UK trials, COV001 and COV002, one of which was a single-blind randomized controlled phase 2/3 trial testing AZD1222 (ChAdOx1 nCoV-19) in healthy adults. Trial participant PBMC samples were collected at day 0 and day 28 after the second dose for TCRbeta chain sequencing. As to this clone: Its antigen has not been determined. Base qualities are not recorded, but no much larger clone differs from it by a single base.

The CDR3 regions of human TCRbeta chains were analyzed by immunosequencing. Processing in the source paper ran as follows. Repertoire TCRs were matched against a reference library of SARS-CoV-2-specific TCRs generated with the MIRA antigen-specificity platform. Breadth was defined as the fraction of unique TCRs that were SARS-CoV-2-associated, and depth was defined as the fraction of total T cells that were SARS-CoV-2-associated. Using the MIRA data, each spike-specific TCR was mapped to the spike region that the TCR reacts to and placed in a CD4 or CD8 class. Log10-transformed breadth and depth values were compared by one-way ANOVA with Sidak's multiple comparisons tests. TCRdb stores this immuneACCESS table with in-frame sequences only. Part of the clones is absent; in the studies checked, under half of the shortfall reflects unresolved V genes, and no reason is known for the rest. V, J and clone size are those of that table, while D and trimming were read from the DNA. Present in this sample are roughly 200,000 clones, over 80% of which were seen just once. Jointly, the top ten make up around 0.93% of the sample.

The germline V gene supplies CDR1 MNHEY and CDR2 SVGEGT. The CDR3 holds 20 amino acids from the cysteine to the phenylalanine. CDR3 DNA is the only sequence kept; it has 60 bases, read in frame from the first base. The trim is 2 bases for V and 10 bases for J, with a gap of 30 bases between the germline ends. The chain uses TRBV6-2 or TRBV6-3 and TRBJ1-6; tentative D gene TRBD1, with 6 bases matching. Source: peripheral blood, taken 28 days after the second dose of the MenACWY control vaccine. The receptor was isolated from an adult who received the MenACWY meningococcal vaccine as a control. The DNA is TGTGCCAGCAGTTACGAACGCGGGGGCCGCGGGTCGTCGAGACACTCACCCCTCCACTTT. It specifies CASSYERGGRGSSRHSPLHF.